The 8 T cell receptor beta chains below all came from one sample that was sequenced in a study of T cell repertoires in cytomegalovirus infection. Which antigens these TCRs recognize remains unknown. TCRdb reprocessed the reads via MiXCR and lists one record per CDR3 protein. The sample holds fewer than 850,000 distinct CDR3 sequences, under 35% seen once. Sequencing used cultured CD8+ T cells from PBMCs, obtained from culture after CMV antigen stimulation. The receptors shown here come from a human donor in good health (CMV status not recorded). Some clones in this sample may be carry-over from other donors' samples.

This clonotype showed up just a few times. The gene calls are TRBV6-6 and TRBJ2-7, with D perhaps matching TRBD1 (5 bases). V was clipped by 0 bases and J by 0 bases, with 18 bases between them. The CDR3 contains 18 residues. Germline values: CDR1 MNHNY, CDR2 SVGAGI (reference sequence). The CDR3 protein is CASSYSSLQGASSYEQYV. The DNA for the CDR3 is TGTGCCAGCAGTTACTCGAGTCTCCAAGGGGCCAGCTCCTACGAGCAGTACGTC.

Turning to this clonotype: One end of the junction is discordant with germline, which a read error may explain. The rearrangement uses TRBV7-3 and TRBJ2-1; 8 bases are a match to TRBD2. CDR3 length equals 16 residues. The V gene's germline CDR1 is SGHTA and CDR2 FQGTGA. The CDR3 protein is CVSTIGVAGSPDREFF. CDR3 DNA sequence: TGTGTCAGCACCATTGGTGTAGCGGGGTCCCCAGACCGGGAGTTCTTC.

There are a few counts of this clonotype. DNA of the CDR3: TGTGCCAGCAGCGAGAAGCGGGGGCCGAACACCGGGGAGCTGTTTTTT. Its translation is CASSEKRGPNTGELFF. V is TRBV6-5 and J is TRBJ2-2; 8 bases are a match to TRBD2. The germline CDR1 and CDR2 sequences are MNHEY and SVGAGI. With 6 bases clipped from V and 0 bases from J, the junction kept 6 bases outside the gene matches. The CDR3 length is 16 residues.

The chain links TRBV7-9 to TRBJ2-7; TRBD1 might be the D (5 bases). Trimming took off 5 bases at V and 5 bases at J, with 13 bases between the two ends. The CDR3 is 13 residues long. Germline V gene data show CDR1 as SEHNR and CDR2 as FQNEAQ (reference sequence). This chain's CDR3 is CASSPRGHHEQYV. The CDR3 coding sequence is TGTGCCAGCAGCCCCCGAGGACACCACGAGCAGTACGTC.

This clonotype was counted at least ten times. The junction departs from the called germline gene at one end, perhaps through a read error. V and J are TRBV12-3 or TRBV12-4 and TRBJ2-6, with D possibly being TRBD1 (5 bases). The CDR3 loop spans 15 amino acids. Here the CDR3 reads CASSLEGAGANVLTF. CDR3 DNA: TGTGCCAGCAGCTTAGAAGGGGCTGGGGCCAACGTCCTGACTTTC.

V gene TRBV6-1 combines with J gene TRBJ2-1, with D unclear. The CDR3 totals 13 residues. Germline V gives CDR1 MNHNS, CDR2 SASEGT. V shed 1 base and J shed 10 bases, with 11 bases lying between them. CDR3 coding DNA: TGTGCCAGCAGTGAAGTTGATACAATGGAGCAGTTCTTC. It translates to CASSEVDTMEQFF.

With regard to this clonotype: One base away lies a much larger clone, so this may be a sequencing read error. The CDR3 does not end in the conserved phenylalanine or tryptophan, so this is likely a read error. The chain links TRBV7-9 to TRBJ2-5; 10 bases align to TRBD1. V lost 3 bases, J lost 5 bases, and 3 bases stayed unmatched. The germline V gene has CDR1 SEHNR and CDR2 FQNEAQ (reference sequence). This CDR3 region has 14 residues. DNA of the CDR3: TGTGCCAGCAGCTTCGGACAGGGGGGTGAGACCCAGTACTCC. Translation gives CASSFGQGGETQYS.

This clonotype was counted only a few times. This chain joins TRBV6-2 or TRBV6-3 and TRBJ2-5, with D possibly being TRBD1 or TRBD2 (6 bases each). Germline lookup yields CDR1 MNHEY and CDR2 SVGEGT. Trimming pared 2 bases from V and 0 bases from J, leaving 16 bases between. CDR3 length: 17 residues. The CDR3 sequence: CASSYERAGGYQETQYF. The CDR3, as DNA: TGTGCCAGCAGTTACGAGCGGGCCGGGGGCTACCAAGAGACCCAGTACTTC.